The next 15 T cell receptor beta chains were all read from a single sample in a study of response to subunit inactivated influenza vaccine. TCRdb re-analysed the RT-PCR reads in MiXCR, keeping a single row per CDR3 protein. The sample contains 300,000 to 350,000 distinct CDR3 sequences, approximately 20% of which appear only once. Sequences were derived from PBMCs from blood, sampled 21 months after vaccination. These receptor sequences come from a man in his fifties or sixties who received an inactivated influenza vaccine.

CDR3 DNA sequence: TGTGCCAGCAGCGTAGATCAGGCCACTGAAGCTTTCTTT. This sequence encodes CASSVDQATEAFF. The gene calls are TRBV9 and TRBJ1-1; D unresolved. The CDR3 covers 13 residues. V lost 0 bases, J lost 4 bases, and 7 bases lay in between. CDR1 and CDR2 from the germline V gene are SGDLS and YYNGEE.

J is TRBJ2-5 and V is TRBV20-1; the match to TRBD2 covers 12 bases. Germline CDR1 and CDR2: DFQATT and SNEGSKA (reference sequence). J was trimmed by 5 bases and V by 7 bases; bases with no gene match: 5. This CDR3 is built from 13 residues. CDR3 in amino acids: CSVGLAGRETQYF. CDR3 bases: TGCAGTGTTGGACTAGCGGGGCGGGAGACCCAGTACTTC.

This clonotype was detected ten times or more. The V call is TRBV12-3 or TRBV12-4, the J call TRBJ1-2; possible D gene TRBD1, 5 bases. Trimming took off 5 bases at V and 4 bases at J, with 23 bases between the two ends. The length of the CDR3 is 17 residues. The CDR3 DNA reads TGTGCCAGCAGTCTATGGGACCGGATCTCTTCTACCTATGGCTACACCTTC. It translates to CASSLWDRISSTYGYTF.

The CDR3 sequence is CASSLEAGSYGYTF. Here the CDR3 DNA reads TGCGCCAGCAGCTTGGAAGCGGGAAGCTATGGCTACACCTTC. The V gene is TRBV5-1, the J gene TRBJ1-2, with D hard to call. This CDR3 has 14 residues. Germline loops: CDR1 SGHRS, CDR2 YFSETQ. V lost 0 bases and J lost 4, with 10 bases in between.

V is TRBV29-1 and J is TRBJ2-3, with 10 bases fitting TRBD2. Germline V gene sequence: CDR1 SQVTM, CDR2 ANQGSEA. V gave up 6 bases and J gave up 3 bases; unmatched junction bases: 6. CDR3 length equals 14 residues. The CDR3, as DNA: TGCAGCGTGGAGCGGGGGGGCCCTACAGATACGCAGTATTTT. It is translated as CSVERGGPTDTQYF.

The rearrangement uses TRBV3-1 and TRBJ2-1; TRBD2 agrees at 8 bases. The CDR3 is 17 residues long. Germline CDR1 reads LGHDT; CDR2 reads YNNKEL (reference sequence). V trimming: 3 bases; J trimming: 4 bases; junction bases outside the gene matches: 11. This CDR3 is CASSQPRGGDLYNEQFF. DNA of the CDR3: TGTGCCAGCAGCCAGCCCCGGGGGGGGGACTTATACAATGAGCAGTTCTTC.

This clonotype appeared a few times. The rearrangement joins TRBV5-1 to TRBJ2-6; the D is unclear. Per germline, CDR1 SGHRS and CDR2 YFSETQ. V gave up 1 base and J gave up 0 bases, with 8 bases separating them. CDR3 size: 16 residues. The CDR3 sequence: CASSLRPSSGANVLTF. The CDR3 coding sequence is TGCGCCAGCAGCTTGCGTCCGAGCTCTGGGGCCAACGTCCTGACTTTC.

J is TRBJ2-2 and V is TRBV4-2, with 12 bases that match TRBD2. Trimming at V came to 1 base and at J to 3 bases, leaving 3 bases not matched to a gene. The germline V gene has CDR1 LGHNA and CDR2 YNFKEQ. The CDR3 loop spans 17 amino acids. The CDR3 DNA follows: TGTGCCAGCAGCCAAGCGACTAGCGGGGGCCACACCGGGGAGCTGTTTTTT. Residues: CASSQATSGGHTGELFF.

The table lists this clonotype with many counts. The chain employs TRBV5-6 and TRBJ1-2; D is unresolved. Trimming pared 4 bases from V and 4 bases from J, leaving 8 bases between. Germline-derived CDR1 and CDR2 are SGHDT and YYEEEE. The CDR3 contains 12 residues. The chain's CDR3 is CASSVNSYGYTF. Here the CDR3 DNA reads TGTGCCAGCAGCGTCAACAGCTATGGCTACACCTTC.

This clonotype was picked up many times. The rearrangement links TRBV18 to TRBJ1-1; TRBD1 matches at 8 bases. J lost 1 base, V lost 2 bases, and 3 bases had no gene match. Germline V CDR1 and CDR2: KGHSH, LQKENI. The CDR3 extends over 15 amino acids. The chain's CDR3 is CASSPTGTGNTEAFF. The CDR3 DNA reads as TGTGCCAGCTCACCAACCGGGACAGGGAACACTGAAGCTTTCTTT.

This chain links TRBV29-1 with TRBJ2-7, with 7 bases matching TRBD2. Germline V gene data show CDR1 as SQVTM and CDR2 as ANQGSEA. The CDR3 is 13 amino acids. After removal of 5 bases from V and 2 bases from J, the junction contained 6 bases not matched to a gene. This chain's CDR3 is CSVRASGPYEQYF. The CDR3 DNA reads TGCAGCGTTCGGGCTAGCGGACCCTACGAGCAGTACTTC.

The genes are TRBV7-2 and TRBJ1-5; 12 bases match TRBD1. The junction had 4 bases not matched to a gene; V was cut back by 0 bases and J by 7 bases. The CDR3 is 16 amino acids. The germline V gene has CDR1 SGHTA and CDR2 FQGNSA. Here the CDR3 DNA reads TGTGCCAGCAGCTTAGCGGGACAGGGGGCGCGGCAGCCCCAGCATTTT. As protein: CASSLAGQGARQPQHF. The full variable domain, completed using reference TRBV7-2 and TRBJ1-5, is GAGVSQSPSNKVTEKGKDVELRCDPISGHTALYWYRQSLGQGLEFLIYFQGNSAPDKSGLPSDRFSAERTGGSVSTLTIQRTQQEDSAVYLCASSLAGQGARQPQHFGDGTRLSIL.

CDR3: CSAPLTGKRGYTF. The CDR3 nucleotides are TGCAGTGCTCCTCTCACAGGGAAGCGTGGCTACACCTTC. The V gene is TRBV20-1, the J gene TRBJ1-2, with D maybe TRBD1 (6 bases). CDR1 and CDR2 (germline): DFQATT, SNEGSKA (reference sequence). The CDR3 is made up of 13 amino acids. The germline V and J ends were trimmed by 5 bases and 7 bases, with 17 bases remaining between them.

The rearrangement joins TRBV11-2 to TRBJ2-5, with 9 bases matching TRBD2. CDR3 length: 16 residues. Germline loops: CDR1 SGHAT, CDR2 FQNNGV. V lost 3 bases to trimming and J lost 0 bases; unmatched junction nucleotides: 5. CDR3 loop: CASSFSGTSYQETQYF. The CDR3 nucleotides read TGTGCCAGCAGCTTCTCCGGGACTAGCTACCAAGAGACCCAGTACTTC. Supplemented by reference TRBV11-2 and TRBJ2-5, the full variable domain reads EAGVAQSPRYKIIEKRQSVAFWCNPISGHATLYWYQQILGQGPKLLIQFQNNGVVDDSQLPKDRFSAERLKGVDSTLKIQPAKLEDSAVYLCASSFSGTSYQETQYFGPGTRLLVL.

The chain carries TRBV20-1 and TRBJ1-5; a possible D gene is TRBD1 (6 bases). The ends were cut back, 4 bases at V and 2 bases at J, with 12 bases in the middle. Germline CDR1 DFQATT, CDR2 SNEGSKA (reference sequence). This CDR3 comprises 14 residues. The CDR3, as DNA: TGCAGTGCTAATAGGGCAGGGGGCAATCAGCCCCAGCATTTT. Protein product: CSANRAGGNQPQHF.